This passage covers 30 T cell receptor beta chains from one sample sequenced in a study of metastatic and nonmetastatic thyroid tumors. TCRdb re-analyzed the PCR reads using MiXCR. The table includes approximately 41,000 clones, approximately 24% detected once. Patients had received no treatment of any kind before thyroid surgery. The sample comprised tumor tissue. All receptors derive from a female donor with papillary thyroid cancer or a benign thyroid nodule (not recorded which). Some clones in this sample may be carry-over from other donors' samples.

CDR3 nucleotides: TGCAGTGCAACTAGCGGGCACCCAGGAAACGAGCAGTACTTC. Its translation is CSATSGHPGNEQYF. The V call is TRBV20-1, the J call TRBJ2-7; TRBD2 matches at 9 bases. Germline CDR1 reads DFQATT; CDR2 reads SNEGSKA (reference sequence). This CDR3 has 14 amino acids. With 6 bases clipped from V and 5 bases from J, the junction kept 11 bases outside the gene matches.

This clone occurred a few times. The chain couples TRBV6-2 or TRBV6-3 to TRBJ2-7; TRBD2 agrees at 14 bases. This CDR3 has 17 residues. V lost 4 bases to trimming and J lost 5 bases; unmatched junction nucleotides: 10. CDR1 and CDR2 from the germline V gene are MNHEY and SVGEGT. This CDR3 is CASSFPPGLAGVNEQYF. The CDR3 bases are TGTGCCAGCAGTTTTCCCCCGGGACTAGCGGGAGTTAACGAGCAGTACTTC.

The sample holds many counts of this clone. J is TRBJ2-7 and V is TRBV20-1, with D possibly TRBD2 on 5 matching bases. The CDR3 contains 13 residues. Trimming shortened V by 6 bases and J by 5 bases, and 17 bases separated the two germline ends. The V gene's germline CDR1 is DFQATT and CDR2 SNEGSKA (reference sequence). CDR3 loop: CSAPTTRIDEQYF. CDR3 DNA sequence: TGCAGTGCCCCGACTACTAGAATCGACGAGCAGTACTTC.

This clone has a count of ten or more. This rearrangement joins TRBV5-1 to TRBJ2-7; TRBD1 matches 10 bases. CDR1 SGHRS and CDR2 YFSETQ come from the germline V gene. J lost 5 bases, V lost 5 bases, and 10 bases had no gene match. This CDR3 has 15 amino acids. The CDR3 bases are TGCGCCAGCAGGGCCCCGGGACAGGGGTCCGACGAGCAGTACTTC. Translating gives CASRAPGQGSDEQYF.

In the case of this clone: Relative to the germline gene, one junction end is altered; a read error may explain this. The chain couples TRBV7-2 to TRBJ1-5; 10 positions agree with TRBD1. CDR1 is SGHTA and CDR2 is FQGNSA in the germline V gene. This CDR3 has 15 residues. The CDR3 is CASSPRTGGNQPQHF. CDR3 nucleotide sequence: TGCGCCAGCAGCCCCAGGACAGGGGGAAATCAGCCCCAGCATTTT.

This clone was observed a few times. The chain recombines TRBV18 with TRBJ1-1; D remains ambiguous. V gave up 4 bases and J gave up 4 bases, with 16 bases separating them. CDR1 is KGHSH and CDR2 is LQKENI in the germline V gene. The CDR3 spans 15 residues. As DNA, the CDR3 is TGTGCCAGCTCACAATCTAATGGGGTTGGCACTGAAGCTTTCTTT. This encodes CASSQSNGVGTEAFF.

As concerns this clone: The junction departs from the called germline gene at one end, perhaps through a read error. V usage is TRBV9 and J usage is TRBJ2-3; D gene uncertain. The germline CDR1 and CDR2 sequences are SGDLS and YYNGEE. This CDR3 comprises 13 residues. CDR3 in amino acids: CTSRSRRSDTQYF. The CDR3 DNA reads TGTACCAGCAGATCCAGAAGGTCAGATACGCAGTATTTT.

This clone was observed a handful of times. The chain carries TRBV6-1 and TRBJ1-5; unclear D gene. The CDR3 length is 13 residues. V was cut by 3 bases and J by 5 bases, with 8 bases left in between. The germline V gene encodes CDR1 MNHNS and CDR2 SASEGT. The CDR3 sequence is CASSEGLYQPQHF. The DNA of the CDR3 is TGTGCCAGCAGTGAGGGCCTTTATCAGCCCCAGCATTTT.

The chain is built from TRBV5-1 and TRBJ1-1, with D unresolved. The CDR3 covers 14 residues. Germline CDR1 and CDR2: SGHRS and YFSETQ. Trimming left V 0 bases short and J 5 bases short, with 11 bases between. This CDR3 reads CASSLEGHWTEAFF. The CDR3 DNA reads TGCGCCAGCAGCTTGGAAGGGCATTGGACTGAAGCTTTCTTT.

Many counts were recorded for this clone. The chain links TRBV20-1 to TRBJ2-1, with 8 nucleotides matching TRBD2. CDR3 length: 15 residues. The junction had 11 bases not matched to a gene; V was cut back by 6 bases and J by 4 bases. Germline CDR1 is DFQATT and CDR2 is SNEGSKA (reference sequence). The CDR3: CSAQTGTGGYNEQFF. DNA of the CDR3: TGCAGTGCGCAGACCGGGACGGGGGGGTACAATGAGCAGTTCTTC.

CDR3 nucleotide sequence: TGTGCCAGCAGCCCAGCGGGGGTTCGAGGCTACACCTTC. Its translation: CASSPAGVRGYTF. The rearrangement uses TRBV5-5 and TRBJ1-2, with D possibly being TRBD1 (5 bases). The CDR3 consists of 13 residues. Germline V gene lookup returns CDR1 SGHKS and CDR2 YYEKEE (reference sequence). The V gene lost 4 bases and the J gene lost 8 bases, with 15 bases spanning the gap.

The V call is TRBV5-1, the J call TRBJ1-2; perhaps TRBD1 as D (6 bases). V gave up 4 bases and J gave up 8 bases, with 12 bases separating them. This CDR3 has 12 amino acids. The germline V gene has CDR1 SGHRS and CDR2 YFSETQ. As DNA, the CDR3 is TGCGCCAGCAGCGAAAACAGGGTAGGCTACACCTTC. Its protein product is CASSENRVGYTF.

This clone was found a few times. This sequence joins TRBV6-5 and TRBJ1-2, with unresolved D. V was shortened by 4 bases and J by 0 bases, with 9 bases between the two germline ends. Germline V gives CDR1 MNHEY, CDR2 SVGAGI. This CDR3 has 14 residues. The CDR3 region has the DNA TGTGCCAGCAGTTGGGCCGAAACTAACTATGGCTACACCTTC. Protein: CASSWAETNYGYTF.

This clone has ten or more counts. CDR3 protein: CATSDLVGLADINEQFF. CDR3 nucleotides: TGTGCCACCAGTGATTTGGTGGGACTAGCGGATATCAATGAGCAGTTCTTC. This rearrangement joins TRBV24-1 to TRBJ2-1; 11 bases match TRBD2. Germline CDR1 reads KGHDR; CDR2 reads SFDVKD. V lost 0 bases and J lost 6; bases outside the gene matches: 6. The CDR3 runs 17 residues.

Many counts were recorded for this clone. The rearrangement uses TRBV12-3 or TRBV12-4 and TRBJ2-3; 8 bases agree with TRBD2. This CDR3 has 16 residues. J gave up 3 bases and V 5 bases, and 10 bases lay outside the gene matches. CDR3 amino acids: CASSPGGGAGTDTQYF. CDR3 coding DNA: TGTGCCAGCAGTCCCGGGGGGGGGGCTGGTACAGATACGCAGTATTTT.

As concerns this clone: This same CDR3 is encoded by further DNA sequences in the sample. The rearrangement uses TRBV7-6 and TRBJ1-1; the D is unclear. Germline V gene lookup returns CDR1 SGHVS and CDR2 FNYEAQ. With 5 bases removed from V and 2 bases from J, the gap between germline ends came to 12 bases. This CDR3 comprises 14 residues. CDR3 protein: CASSQETGNTEAFF. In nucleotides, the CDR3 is TGTGCCAGCAGCCAAGAAACTGGTAACACTGAAGCTTTCTTT.

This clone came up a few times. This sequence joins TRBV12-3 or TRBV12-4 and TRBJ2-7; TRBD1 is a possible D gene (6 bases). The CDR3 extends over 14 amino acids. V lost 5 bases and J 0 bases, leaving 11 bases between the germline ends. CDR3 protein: CASSARDTSYEQYF. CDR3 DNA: TGTGCCAGCAGTGCCCGGGACACCTCCTACGAGCAGTACTTC.

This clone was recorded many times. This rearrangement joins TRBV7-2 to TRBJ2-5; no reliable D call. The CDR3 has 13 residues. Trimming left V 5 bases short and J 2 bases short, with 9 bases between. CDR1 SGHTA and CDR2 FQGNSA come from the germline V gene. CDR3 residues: CASSLWAQETQYF. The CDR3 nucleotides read TGTGCCAGCAGCCTCTGGGCTCAAGAGACCCAGTACTTC.

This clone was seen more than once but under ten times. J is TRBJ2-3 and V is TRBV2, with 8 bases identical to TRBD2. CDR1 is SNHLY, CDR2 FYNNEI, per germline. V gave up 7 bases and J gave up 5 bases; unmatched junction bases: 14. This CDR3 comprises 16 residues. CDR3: CASIRSGRARGDTQYF. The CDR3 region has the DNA TGTGCCAGCATCCGAAGCGGGAGAGCCCGGGGAGATACGCAGTATTTT.

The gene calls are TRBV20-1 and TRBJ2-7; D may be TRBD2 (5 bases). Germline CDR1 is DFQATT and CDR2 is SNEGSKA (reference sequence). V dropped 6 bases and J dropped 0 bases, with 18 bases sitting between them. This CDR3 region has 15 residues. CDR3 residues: CSADFPSRSSYEQYF. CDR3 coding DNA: TGCAGTGCGGACTTCCCTAGCCGGAGCTCCTACGAGCAGTACTTC.

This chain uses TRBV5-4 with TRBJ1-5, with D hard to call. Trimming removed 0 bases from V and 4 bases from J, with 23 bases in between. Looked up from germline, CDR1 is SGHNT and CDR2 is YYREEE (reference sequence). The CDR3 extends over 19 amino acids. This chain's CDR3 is CASSLEVRQLLQVNQPQHF. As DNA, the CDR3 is TGTGCCAGCAGCTTGGAGGTTCGTCAGCTATTACAAGTGAATCAGCCCCAGCATTTT.

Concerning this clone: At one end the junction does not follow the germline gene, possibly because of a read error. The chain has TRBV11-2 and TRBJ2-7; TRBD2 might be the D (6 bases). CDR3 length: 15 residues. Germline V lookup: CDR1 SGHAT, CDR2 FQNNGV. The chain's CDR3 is CASNPWAGCSYQQYF. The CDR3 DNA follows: TGTGCCAGCAACCCGTGGGCGGGGTGCTCCTACCAGCAGTACTTC.

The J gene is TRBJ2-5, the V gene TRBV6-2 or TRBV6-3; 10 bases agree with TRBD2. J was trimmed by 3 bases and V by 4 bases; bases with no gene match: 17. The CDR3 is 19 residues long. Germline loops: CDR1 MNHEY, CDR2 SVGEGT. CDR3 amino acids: CASSSPLAGGFVMEETQYF. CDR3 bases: TGTGCCAGCAGTTCCCCCTTAGCGGGAGGATTCGTCATGGAAGAGACCCAGTACTTC.

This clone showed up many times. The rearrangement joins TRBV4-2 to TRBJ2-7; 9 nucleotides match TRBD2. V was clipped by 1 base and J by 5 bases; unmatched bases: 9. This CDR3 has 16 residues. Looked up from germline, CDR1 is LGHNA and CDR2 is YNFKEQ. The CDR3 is CASSQVLAGEGHEQYF. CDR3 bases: TGTGCCAGCAGCCAAGTATTAGCGGGGGAGGGCCACGAGCAGTACTTC.

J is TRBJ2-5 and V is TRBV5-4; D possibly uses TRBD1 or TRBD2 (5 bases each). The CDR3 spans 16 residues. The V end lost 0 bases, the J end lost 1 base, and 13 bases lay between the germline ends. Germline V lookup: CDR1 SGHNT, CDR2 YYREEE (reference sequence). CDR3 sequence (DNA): TGTGCCAGCAGCTTGGAACCGGGACGCTCCCAAGAGACCCAGTACTTC. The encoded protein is CASSLEPGRSQETQYF.

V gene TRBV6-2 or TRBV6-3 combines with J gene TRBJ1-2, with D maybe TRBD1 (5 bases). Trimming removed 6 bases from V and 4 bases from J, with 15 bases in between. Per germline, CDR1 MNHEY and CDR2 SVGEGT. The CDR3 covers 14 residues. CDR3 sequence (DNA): TGTGCCAGCAGAGGCGGGGGTCGCGGCTATGGCTACACCTTC. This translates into CASRGGGRGYGYTF.

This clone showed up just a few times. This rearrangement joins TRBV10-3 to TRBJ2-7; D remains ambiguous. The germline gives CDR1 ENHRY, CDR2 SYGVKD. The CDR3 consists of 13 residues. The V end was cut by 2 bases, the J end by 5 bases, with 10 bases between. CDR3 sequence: CAISEGSYDEQYF. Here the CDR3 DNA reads TGTGCCATCAGTGAGGGTAGTTATGACGAGCAGTACTTC.

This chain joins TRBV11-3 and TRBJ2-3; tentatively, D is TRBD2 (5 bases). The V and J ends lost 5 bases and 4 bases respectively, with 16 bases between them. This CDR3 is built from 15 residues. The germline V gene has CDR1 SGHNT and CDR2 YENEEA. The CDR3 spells CASSSRVAPADTQYF. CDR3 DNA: TGTGCCAGCAGCAGTAGGGTAGCGCCCGCAGATACGCAGTATTTT. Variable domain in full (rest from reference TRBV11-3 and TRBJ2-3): EAGVVQSPRYKIIEKKQPVAFWCNPISGHNTLYWYLQNLGQGPELLIRYENEEAVDDSQLPKDRFSAERLKGVDSTLKIQPAELGDSAVYLCASSSRVAPADTQYFGPGTRLTVL.

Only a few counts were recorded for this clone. For the CDR3, the DNA is TGTGCCAGCACCCCCGAGGTGCGGGAGAACACTGAAGCTTTCTTT. Translation gives CASTPEVRENTEAFF. V is TRBV6-1 and J is TRBJ1-1; D remains unclear. Trimming cost V 7 bases and J 1 base, with 16 bases left between them. This CDR3 region has 15 residues. Germline loops: CDR1 MNHNS, CDR2 SASEGT.

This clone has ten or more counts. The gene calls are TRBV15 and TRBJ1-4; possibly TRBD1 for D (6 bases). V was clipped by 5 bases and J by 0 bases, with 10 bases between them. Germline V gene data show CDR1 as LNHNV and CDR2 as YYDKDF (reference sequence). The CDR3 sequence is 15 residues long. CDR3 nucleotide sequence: TGTGCCACCAGCCTCAGGGGCTCAACTAATGAAAAACTGTTTTTT. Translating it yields CATSLRGSTNEKLFF.